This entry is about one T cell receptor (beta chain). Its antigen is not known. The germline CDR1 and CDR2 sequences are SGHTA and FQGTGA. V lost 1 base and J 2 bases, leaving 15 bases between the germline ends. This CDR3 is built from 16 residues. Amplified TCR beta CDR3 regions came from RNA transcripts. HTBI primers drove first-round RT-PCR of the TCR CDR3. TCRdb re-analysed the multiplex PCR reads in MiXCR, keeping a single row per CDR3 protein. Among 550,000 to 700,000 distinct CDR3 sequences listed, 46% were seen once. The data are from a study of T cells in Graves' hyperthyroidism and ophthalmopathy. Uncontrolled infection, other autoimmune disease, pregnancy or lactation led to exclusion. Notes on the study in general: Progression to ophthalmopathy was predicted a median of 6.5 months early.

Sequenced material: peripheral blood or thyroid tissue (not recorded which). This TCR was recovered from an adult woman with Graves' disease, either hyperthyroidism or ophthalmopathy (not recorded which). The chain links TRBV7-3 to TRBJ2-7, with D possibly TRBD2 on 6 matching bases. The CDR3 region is CASSLSGGTTPYEQYF. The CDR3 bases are TGTGCCAGCAGCTTAAGTGGAGGGACCACCCCCTACGAGCAGTACTTC.